This T cell receptor beta chain was sequenced during a study of blood T cell repertoires in COVID-19. Study as a whole: Italy, Spain and the United States were the sources of the convalescent and acute COVID-19 samples. Sample material is recorded as cDNA or gDNA derived from T cells, B-cell-depleted T cells, or PBMCs.

This CDR3 is 14 amino acids long. Germline V gives CDR1 LNHDA, CDR2 SQIVND (reference sequence). Trimming pared 4 bases from V and 6 bases from J, leaving 15 bases between. Original data processing: Estimation of nucleated cell counts was performed using reference gene primer amplification. TCRdb keeps only in-frame clones here, not all; method: immunoSEQ multiplex PCR. V and J calls and clone size are those listed in that table; D and trimming were worked out from the DNA. The sample carries some 200,000 clones, roughly nine tenths recorded once. Specimen: peripheral blood. The sequence was collected from a woman aged 50 to 60 with acute or convalescent COVID-19. V gene TRBV19 combines with J gene TRBJ1-1, with D perhaps TRBD1 (5 bases). The CDR3 sequence is CASSRSDYRSEAFF. The CDR3 coding sequence is TGTGCCAGTAGTAGATCCGATTACAGGTCTGAAGCTTTCTTT.